The 6 T cell receptor beta chains reported below all come from one sample, sequenced in a study of shared clonotypes between healthy human individuals. Libraries were prepared by immunoSEQ multiplex PCR; TCRdb keeps only in-frame clonotypes and omits some of them. This table holds roughly 2,000,000 clones, 90% to 95% found once. CD8 cells classed as naive were CD45RO-negative and positively selected for CCR7, excluding terminally differentiated effector memory CD45RA+ cells. The sequenced sample consisted of naive CD8+ T cells from PBMCs. The receptors originated from a man younger than 30 in good health. Some clones in this sample may be carry-over from other donors' samples.

On this clone itself: This specimen includes other DNA sequences encoding the same CDR3. The rearrangement uses TRBV7-9 and TRBJ2-7, with D possibly matching TRBD2 (6 bases). The CDR3 consists of 13 residues. Trimming took off 5 bases at V and 1 base at J, with 9 bases between the two ends. Germline V gives CDR1 SEHNR, CDR2 FQNEAQ (reference sequence). The CDR3 sequence: CASSPGLSYEQYF. The CDR3 coding sequence is TGTGCCAGCAGCCCGGGACTGTCCTACGAGCAGTACTTC.

This clone has just one count. The chain joins TRBV7-9 to TRBJ1-2; D call uncertain. V was cut by 5 bases and J by 12 bases, with 19 bases left in between. The CDR3 loop spans 13 amino acids. Germline V gene lookup returns CDR1 SEHNR and CDR2 FQNEAQ (reference sequence). In DNA, the CDR3 is TGTGCCAGCAGCCTCGACTACAAGGTTGGGAACACCTTC. Translated: CASSLDYKVGNTF. The complete variable domain, with remaining parts taken from reference TRBV7-9 and TRBJ1-2, reads DTGVSQNPRHKITKRGQNVTFRCDPISEHNRLYWYRQTLGQGPEFLTYFQNEAQLEKSRLLSDRFSAERPKGSFSTLEIQRTEQGDSAMYLCASSLDYKVGNTFGSGTRLTVV.

The chain carries TRBV5-1 and TRBJ2-1; D is unclear. From germline, CDR1 is SGHRS and CDR2 YFSETQ. CDR3 length: 13 residues. V gave up 3 bases and J gave up 5 bases, with 9 bases separating them. The CDR3 region has the DNA TGCGCCAGCAGCTCCCGGACCAACAATGAGCAGTTCTTC. The encoded protein is CASSSRTNNEQFF.

This clone came up a few times. The sample carries other DNA sequences with the same CDR3. The chain uses TRBV11-2 and TRBJ1-1; weak D call: TRBD1 (5 bases). Trimming cost V 5 bases and J 2 bases, with 9 bases left between them. This CDR3 is built from 13 residues. Germline V lookup: CDR1 SGHAT, CDR2 FQNNGV. This chain's CDR3 is CASSLGGNTEAFF. The DNA of the CDR3 is TGTGCCAGCAGCCTTGGGGGAAACACTGAAGCTTTCTTT.

CDR3 region: CARSLTSGRASRETQYF. The CDR3, as DNA: TGTGCCAGAAGCTTGACTAGCGGGAGGGCCAGTAGGGAGACCCAGTACTTC. The chain employs TRBV5-3 and TRBJ2-5, with 13 bases that match TRBD2. TRBV5-3 is classed as an ORF, of uncertain function. This CDR3 has 17 residues. V dropped 1 base and J dropped 5; count of bases not matched to a gene: 8.

This clone was observed a single time. The CDR3 sequence: CASSLGRVSYEQYF. Written as DNA, the CDR3 is TGTGCCAGCAGCTTAGGACGGGTCTCCTACGAGCAGTACTTC. The gene calls are TRBV9 and TRBJ2-7; D is unclear. The CDR3 is made up of 14 amino acids. Germline V lookup: CDR1 SGDLS, CDR2 YYNGEE. V dropped 4 bases and J dropped 0 bases, with 11 bases sitting between them.